These 28 T cell receptor beta chains came from one sample sequenced in a study of PD-L1 blockade in urothelial cancer. Measured with immunoSEQ multiplex PCR; TCRdb has only the in-frame clones, and not every one. The table has tens of thousands of clones, roughly 89% seen once. This specimen consisted of PBMCs, obtained around atezolizumab (anti-PD-L1) treatment. The origin of the receptors is a man in his 60s with urothelial cancer.

The V and J genes are TRBV27 and TRBJ2-5; TRBD1 matches 11 bases. The CDR3 runs to 14 residues. The V and J ends lost 2 bases and 4 bases, in that order; junction bases with no gene match: 0. CDR1 is MNHEY and CDR2 is SMNVEV in the germline V gene (reference sequence). The DNA for the CDR3 is TGTGCCAGCAGTTTAGGGACAGGGGGAGAGACCCAGTACTTC. Amino acid sequence: CASSLGTGGETQYF.

This chain joins TRBV7-2 and TRBJ2-1; a possible D gene is TRBD2 (6 bases). The CDR3 sequence is 16 residues long. Germline V gene data show CDR1 as SGHTA and CDR2 as FQGNSA. V shed 1 base and J shed 7 bases, with 17 bases lying between them. The CDR3 sequence is CASSLVGGRGGNEQFF. CDR3 in DNA: TGTGCCAGCAGCTTAGTAGGTGGGCGGGGCGGTAATGAGCAGTTCTTC.

Only one count was recorded for this clone. The chain carries TRBV9 and TRBJ1-5; D is uncertain. The V and J ends lost 0 bases and 3 bases respectively, with 7 bases between them. Germline V gene lookup returns CDR1 SGDLS and CDR2 YYNGEE. The CDR3 has 14 residues. The CDR3 reads CASSVDSFNQPQHF. The CDR3 nucleotides read TGTGCCAGCAGCGTAGACAGCTTCAATCAGCCCCAGCATTTT.

This chain connects TRBV5-1 to TRBJ1-1; 10 bases are a match to TRBD1. Germline CDR1 is SGHRS and CDR2 is YFSETQ. V lost 0 bases and J lost 8; bases outside the gene matches: 7. The CDR3 extends over 15 amino acids. This CDR3 reads CASSLGDRGMREAFF. The CDR3 nucleotides are TGCGCCAGCAGCTTGGGGGACAGGGGAATGCGCGAAGCTTTCTTT.

This rearrangement joins TRBV19 to TRBJ2-7; 9 bases line up with TRBD2. The ends lost 3 bases at V and 5 bases at J; junction bases unmatched: 17. The CDR3 extends over 18 amino acids. The germline V gene has CDR1 LNHDA and CDR2 SQIVND (reference sequence). In nucleotides, the CDR3 is TGTGCCAGTAGTATCCTTTTCCCCGGACTAGCGAGGACGGACGAGCAGTACTTC. Its translation: CASSILFPGLARTDEQYF.

The gene calls are TRBV6-5 and TRBJ1-5; a weak D match, TRBD1 (5 bases). The CDR3 is made up of 14 amino acids. V lost 5 bases to trimming and J lost 5 bases, with 13 bases between them. Germline V CDR1 and CDR2: MNHEY, SVGAGI. The CDR3 sequence is CASSAQVLDQPQHF. The DNA for the CDR3 is TGTGCCAGCAGTGCACAGGTTCTTGATCAGCCCCAGCATTTT.

This clone was detected only once. The rearrangement links TRBV27 to TRBJ2-7; no reliable D call. The CDR3 runs 13 residues. Trimming took 0 bases from V and 2 from J, leaving 5 bases between them. Looked up from germline, CDR1 is MNHEY and CDR2 is SMNVEV (reference sequence). CDR3 DNA: TGTGCCAGCAGTTTATCCCGGGCCTACGAGCAGTACTTC. It yields the protein CASSLSRAYEQYF.

The chain links TRBV27 to TRBJ2-3; TRBD1 aligns across 9 bases. The J segment lost 2 bases and the V segment lost 5 bases, leaving 5 bases of the junction unmatched. The CDR3 contains 15 residues. CDR1 is MNHEY, CDR2 SMNVEV, per germline (reference sequence). The CDR3 coding sequence is TGTGCCAGCAGTCACGACAGGGGGATCACAGATACGCAGTATTTT. Amino acids: CASSHDRGITDTQYF.

This rearrangement joins TRBV9 to TRBJ2-7; 8 bases align to TRBD1. V trimming: 3 bases; J trimming: 4 bases; junction bases outside the gene matches: 6. The germline gives CDR1 SGDLS, CDR2 YYNGEE. This CDR3 contains 14 residues. The CDR3 DNA is TGTGCCAGCAGCGCAGGGGGCGGGTTGTACGAGCAGTACTTC. Translation gives CASSAGGGLYEQYF.

There are a few counts of this clone. The chain carries TRBV28 and TRBJ1-5; TRBD1 matches at 9 bases. CDR1 and CDR2 from the germline V gene are MDHEN and SYDVKM. V gave up 6 bases and J gave up 7 bases; unmatched junction bases: 10. The CDR3 is 15 amino acids. The CDR3 DNA sequence: TGTGCCAGCAGCCTATTAGGACAGGGGAACCAGCCCCAGCATTTT. Amino acids: CASSLLGQGNQPQHF. Variable domain in full (rest from reference TRBV28 and TRBJ1-5): DVKVTQSSRYLVKRTGEKVFLECVQDMDHENMFWYRQDPGLGLRLIYFSYDVKMKEKGDIPEGYSVSREKKERFSLILESASTNQTSMYLCASSLLGQGNQPQHFGDGTRLSIL.

This chain links TRBV6-1 with TRBJ2-1; 7 nucleotides agree with TRBD2. The J segment lost 1 base and the V segment lost 4 bases, leaving 7 bases of the junction unmatched. The CDR3 consists of 16 residues. Germline V gene lookup returns CDR1 MNHNS and CDR2 SASEGT. CDR3 sequence (DNA): TGTGCCAGCAGTGGGCAGCTAGCGGTTTCCTACAATGAGCAGTTCTTC. Translation: CASSGQLAVSYNEQFF.

V and J are TRBV30 and TRBJ2-1; 12 bases line up with TRBD1. The ends lost 5 bases at V and 8 bases at J; junction bases unmatched: 4. The CDR3 is 13 amino acids. Germline CDR1 and CDR2: GTSNPN and SVGIG (reference sequence). CDR3 nucleotide sequence: TGTGCCTGGGTGGGACAGGGGGCACATGAGCAGTTCTTC. Its protein product is CAWVGQGAHEQFF.

The rearrangement uses TRBV11-3 and TRBJ2-3, with unresolved D. This CDR3 has 13 residues. Germline V gene sequence: CDR1 SGHNT, CDR2 YENEEA. Trimming stripped 1 base from V and 4 bases from J, with 6 bases between. This CDR3 reads CASSLVPADTQYF. CDR3 coding DNA: TGTGCCAGCAGCTTAGTCCCGGCAGATACGCAGTATTTT.

The V call is TRBV6-5, the J call TRBJ1-5; D not resolved. The germline V gene has CDR1 MNHEY and CDR2 SVGAGI. This CDR3 is 14 amino acids long. V gave up 0 bases and J gave up 2 bases, with 5 bases separating them. The CDR3 loop reads CASSYSQGNQPQHF. In DNA form, the CDR3 reads TGTGCCAGCAGTTACTCTCAGGGCAATCAGCCCCAGCATTTT.

V usage is TRBV5-4 and J usage is TRBJ2-5; tentative D call: TRBD1 (6 bases). The length of the CDR3 is 13 residues. Germline values: CDR1 SGHNT, CDR2 YYREEE (reference sequence). V dropped 4 bases and J dropped 2 bases, with 9 bases sitting between them. The CDR3 loop reads CASSVRGQETQYF. Written as DNA, the CDR3 is TGTGCCAGCAGCGTGAGGGGGCAAGAGACCCAGTACTTC.

The rearrangement links TRBV5-1 to TRBJ2-3, with TRBD2 matching 7 bases. Germline lookup yields CDR1 SGHRS and CDR2 YFSETQ. The CDR3 covers 14 residues. The J segment lost 5 bases and the V segment lost 1 base, leaving 4 bases of the junction unmatched. CDR3 in DNA: TGCGCCAGCAGCTTGAGACGGGAGGTAGATACGCAGTATTTT. This sequence encodes CASSLRREVDTQYF.

This chain links TRBV19 with TRBJ2-1; TRBD2 is a possible D gene (6 bases). The V end lost 4 bases, the J end lost 9 bases, and 10 bases lay between the germline ends. Germline assignment: CDR1 LNHDA and CDR2 SQIVND (reference sequence). This CDR3 is 12 amino acids long. The CDR3 DNA reads as TGTGCCAGTAGTAGCCAGGGAGGTGAGCAGTTCTTC. Amino acids: CASSSQGGEQFF. Full variable domain (outside the CDR3, taken from reference TRBV19 and TRBJ2-1): DGGITQSPKYLFRKEGQNVTLSCEQNLNHDAMYWYRQDPGQGLRLIYYSQIVNDFQKGDIAEGYSVSREKKESFPLTVTSAQKNPTAFYLCASSSQGGEQFFGPGTRLTVL.

V and J are TRBV4-1 and TRBJ2-1; TRBD2 aligns across 10 bases. Germline trimming cut 4 bases from V and 8 bases from J; bases unmatched to any gene: 17. The CDR3 spans 18 residues. Looked up from germline, CDR1 is MGHRA and CDR2 is YSYEKL. The CDR3 region is CASSPSLSGRSAVYEQFF. In DNA, the CDR3 is TGCGCCAGCAGCCCCTCTCTTAGCGGGAGGTCCGCCGTCTATGAGCAGTTCTTC.

The chain joins TRBV27 to TRBJ2-2; 7 bases are shared with TRBD1. Trimming removed 3 bases from V and 5 bases from J; junction bases left unmatched: 3. Germline V gives CDR1 MNHEY, CDR2 SMNVEV (reference sequence). The CDR3 contains 14 residues. CDR3 nucleotides: TGTGCCAGCAGTTTCGGGACAGCTACCGGGGAGCTGTTTTTT. Encoded protein: CASSFGTATGELFF.

The chain is built from TRBV2 and TRBJ2-2; D gene uncertain. Trimming took off 5 bases at V and 8 bases at J, with 15 bases between the two ends. Germline V gene data show CDR1 as SNHLY and CDR2 as FYNNEI. The CDR3 has 14 amino acids. CDR3 residues: CASSPNARSGELFF. CDR3 nucleotides: TGTGCCAGCAGTCCTAACGCCCGGAGTGGGGAGCTGTTTTTT.

This chain connects TRBV5-1 to TRBJ2-1, with a weak D call TRBD1 (6 bases). V shed 6 bases and J shed 1 base, with 17 bases lying between them. This CDR3 contains 16 residues. Looked up from germline, CDR1 is SGHRS and CDR2 is YFSETQ. The CDR3 reads CASTLGSTGSYNEQFF. CDR3 sequence (DNA): TGCGCCAGCACCCTGGGATCCACAGGGTCCTACAATGAGCAGTTCTTC.

The chain uses TRBV27 and TRBJ2-3; D unresolved. The CDR3 totals 13 residues. Trimming left V 7 bases short and J 2 bases short, with 10 bases between. The germline gives CDR1 MNHEY, CDR2 SMNVEV (reference sequence). The CDR3 spells CASKRRNTDTQYF. In DNA form, the CDR3 reads TGTGCCAGCAAGAGGCGGAACACAGATACGCAGTATTTT.

The V and J genes are TRBV5-4 and TRBJ2-3, with 10 bases aligning to TRBD2. CDR3 length: 17 residues. The J segment lost 5 bases and the V segment lost 1 base, leaving 10 bases of the junction unmatched. The germline CDR1 and CDR2 sequences are SGHNT and YYREEE (reference sequence). The CDR3 DNA follows: TGTGCCAGCAGCTTGATTCTAGCGGGGGATCTTCAAGATACGCAGTATTTT. This translates into CASSLILAGDLQDTQYF.

The CDR3 nucleotides are TGTGCCATCAACTCGGGGCGACTAGCGGGAGGCGGAAACACCGGGGAGCTGTTTTTT. Protein: CAINSGRLAGGGNTGELFF. The chain couples TRBV10-3 to TRBJ2-2, with 13 positions matching TRBD2. CDR3 length: 19 amino acids. The V gene's germline CDR1 is ENHRY and CDR2 SYGVKD. V was clipped by 7 bases and J by 2 bases; unmatched bases: 13.

The J gene is TRBJ1-1, the V gene TRBV9; no clear D gene. Trimming pared 0 bases from V and 1 base from J, leaving 7 bases between. From germline, CDR1 is SGDLS and CDR2 YYNGEE. The CDR3 is made up of 14 amino acids. CDR3 in amino acids: CASSVASQNTEAFF. Written as DNA, the CDR3 is TGTGCCAGCAGCGTAGCGAGTCAGAACACTGAAGCTTTCTTT.

J is TRBJ1-5 and V is TRBV7-2; D is unresolved. The V gene lost 6 bases and the J gene lost 5 bases, with 14 bases spanning the gap. This CDR3 contains 14 residues. Per the germline V gene, CDR1 is SGHTA and CDR2 is FQGNSA. CDR3 DNA sequence: TGTGCCAGCAGTGCCGGGGTCCCCCATCAGCCCCAGCATTTT. Translated: CASSAGVPHQPQHF.

V usage is TRBV6-5 and J usage is TRBJ1-6, with 9 nucleotides matching TRBD1. The V segment lost 5 bases and the J segment 9 bases; nucleotides outside the gene matches: 5. The CDR3 loop spans 14 amino acids. The germline V gene has CDR1 MNHEY and CDR2 SVGAGI. This CDR3 is CASSPGTGFSPLHF. The CDR3 DNA is TGTGCCAGCAGTCCGGGGACAGGGTTTTCACCCCTCCACTTT.

The J gene is TRBJ2-3, the V gene TRBV2; 12 nucleotides agree with TRBD2. CDR1 and CDR2 from the germline V gene are SNHLY and FYNNEI. V shed 9 bases and J 2 bases; nucleotides not matched to a gene: 3. The CDR3 is made up of 14 amino acids. The CDR3 here is CARGLAGNTDTQYF. CDR3 nucleotides: TGTGCCAGAGGACTAGCGGGGAACACAGATACGCAGTATTTT.